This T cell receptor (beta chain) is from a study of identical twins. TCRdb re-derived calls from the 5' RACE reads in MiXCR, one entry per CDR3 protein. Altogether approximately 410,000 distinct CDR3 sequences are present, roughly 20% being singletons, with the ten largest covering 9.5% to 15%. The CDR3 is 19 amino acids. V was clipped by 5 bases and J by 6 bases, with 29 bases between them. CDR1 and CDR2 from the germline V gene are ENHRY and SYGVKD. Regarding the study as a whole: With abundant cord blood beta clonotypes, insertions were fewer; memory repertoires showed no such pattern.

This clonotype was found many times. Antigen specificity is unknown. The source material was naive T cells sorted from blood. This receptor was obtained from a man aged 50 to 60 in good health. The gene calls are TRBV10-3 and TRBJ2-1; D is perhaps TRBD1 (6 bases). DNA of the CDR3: TGTGCCATCAGTTCCCGGGACATACTGCTTTCGACCCAGGCCAATGAGCAGTTCTTC. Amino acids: CAISSRDILLSTQANEQFF.